The 31 T cell receptor beta chains below come from one sample, sequenced in a study of human CD8 memory T cell subsets. UMI-labeled 5' RACE produced the TCR beta libraries. Reprocessing the 5' RACE reads, TCRdb reports a single entry for every CDR3 protein and omits DNA. The data include 9,500 to 12,000 distinct CDR3 sequences; the top ten clones carry over 7%. The sequenced sample consisted of CD8+ T cells from PBMCs. These receptors came from a human donor in good health.

Frequency places this clonotype as medium-sized. V is TRBV14 and J is TRBJ1-6. Germline CDR1 and CDR2: SGHDN and FVKESK. This CDR3 has 17 residues. CDR3 in amino acids: CASRSSRDSLANSPLHF.

The chain combines TRBV7-9 with TRBJ2-1. This CDR3 is 11 amino acids long. The germline V gene encodes CDR1 SEHNR and CDR2 FQNEAQ (reference sequence). CDR3 in amino acids: CASSFTNEQFF.

The chain carries TRBV12-5 and TRBJ1-1. The CDR3 runs to 12 residues. Germline V gene lookup returns CDR1 LGHNT and CDR2 FRNRAP. The CDR3 sequence: CASALSNTEAFF. Complete variable domain (other parts from reference TRBV12-5 and TRBJ1-1): DARVTQTPRHKVTEMGQEVTMRCQPILGHNTVFWYRQTMMQGLELLAYFRNRAPLDDSGMPKDRFSAEMPDATLATLKIQPSEPRDSAVYFCASALSNTEAFFGQGTRLTVV.

The CDR3 sequence: CSVEDGTSLSSYEQYF. The chain has TRBV29-1 and TRBJ2-7; TCRdb reports TRBD2, a call that lacks DNA to check it against. Germline V gives CDR1 SQVTM, CDR2 ANQGSEA. CDR3 length: 16 amino acids.

This chain uses TRBV6-1 with TRBJ2-7; checking the TCRdb D call of TRBD1 is not possible without DNA. Looked up from germline, CDR1 is MNHNS and CDR2 is SASEGT. The CDR3 length is 12 residues. The CDR3: CASSAGGYEQYF.

Measured by frequency, this clonotype is medium-sized. This sequence joins TRBV5-6 and TRBJ2-2; lacking DNA, the TRBD2 call made by TCRdb goes unchecked. This CDR3 comprises 11 residues. The V gene's germline CDR1 is SGHDT and CDR2 YYEEEE. CDR3 sequence: CAPAVSGELFF.

According to its frequency, this clonotype is medium-sized. The chain combines TRBV2 with TRBJ2-7; the TCRdb call, TRBD2, lacks DNA for checking. The germline V gene encodes CDR1 SNHLY and CDR2 FYNNEI. The CDR3 totals 14 residues. CDR3 protein: CASSASMSLYEQYF.

This clonotype is identified as medium-sized from frequency. The chain couples TRBV19 to TRBJ2-7. From germline, CDR1 is LNHDA and CDR2 SQIVND (reference sequence). This CDR3 has 13 amino acids. The CDR3 protein is CASSIGPRYEQYF.

V usage is TRBV19 and J usage is TRBJ1-6. Per the germline V gene, CDR1 is LNHDA and CDR2 is SQIVND (reference sequence). The CDR3 is 12 residues long. CDR3 sequence reads: CATSPGTAGLHF.

This chain connects TRBV11-2 to TRBJ2-7; absent DNA, TCRdb's TRBD1 call cannot be checked. The V gene's germline CDR1 is SGHAT and CDR2 FQNNGV. CDR3 length: 13 amino acids. CDR3 in amino acids: CASSQGYSYEQYF.

The V gene is TRBV4-1, the J gene TRBJ2-7; the D call of TRBD1 rests on TCRdb alone, since no DNA is present to check it. The germline V gene encodes CDR1 MGHRA and CDR2 YSYEKL. The CDR3 has 13 residues. The chain's CDR3 is CASSQEFGNEQYF.

The chain recombines TRBV20-1 with TRBJ2-1; TCRdb's assignment of TRBD1 cannot be checked, as there is no DNA. The length of the CDR3 is 13 residues. The germline V gene has CDR1 DFQATT and CDR2 SNEGSKA (reference sequence). The CDR3: CSAKWGSDGGQFF.

The chain couples TRBV7-9 to TRBJ2-7; TCRdb outputs TRBD1, but without DNA this stays unchecked. The CDR3 is 13 amino acids. CDR1 and CDR2 (germline): SEHNR, FQNEAQ (reference sequence). Here the CDR3 reads CASSDDRAHEQYF.

The rearrangement links TRBV7-9 to TRBJ2-1; the D call from TCRdb, TRBD1, cannot be confirmed without DNA. This CDR3 region has 13 residues. Per germline, CDR1 SEHNR and CDR2 FQNEAQ (reference sequence). The chain's CDR3 is CASSRQGRYEQFF.

In terms of frequency, this clonotype is medium-sized. The rearrangement joins TRBV29-1 to TRBJ1-2. Germline values: CDR1 SQVTM, CDR2 ANQGSEA. The CDR3 covers 16 residues. This CDR3 is CSVEGALGSTNYGYTF.

The rearrangement uses TRBV5-6 and TRBJ2-1; TCRdb's D gene call, TRBD2, goes unchecked for lack of DNA. The germline gives CDR1 SGHDT, CDR2 YYEEEE. The CDR3 totals 16 residues. The CDR3 is CASSLTSGWDGNEQFF.

V is TRBV5-4 and J is TRBJ2-4. Germline V lookup: CDR1 SGHNT, CDR2 YYREEE (reference sequence). CDR3 size: 14 residues. CDR3: CASSDGLAKNIQYF. The full variable domain, rest sourced from reference TRBV5-4 and TRBJ2-4, is ETGVTQSPTHLIKTRGQQVTLRCSSQSGHNTVSWYQQALGQGPQFIFQYYREEENGRGNFPPRFSGLQFPNYSSELNVNALELDDSALYLCASSDGLAKNIQYFGAGTRLSVL.

The J gene is TRBJ2-2, the V gene TRBV20-1; without DNA, the TCRdb call of TRBD2 cannot be checked. Looked up from germline, CDR1 is DFQATT and CDR2 is SNEGSKA (reference sequence). CDR3 length equals 15 residues. The CDR3: CSARDPLSNTGELFF.

V and J are TRBV19 and TRBJ1-4; TCRdb's D call, TRBD1, is unchecked because there is no DNA. In germline, CDR1 is LNHDA, CDR2 SQIVND (reference sequence). This CDR3 is 15 amino acids long. CDR3 in amino acids: CASTAGTLLSEKLFF.

The gene calls are TRBV20-1 and TRBJ2-5; with no DNA, the TCRdb D assignment of TRBD2 cannot be verified. This CDR3 has 14 residues. Per germline, CDR1 DFQATT and CDR2 SNEGSKA (reference sequence). The CDR3 is CSGNLAGDYETQYF.

V is TRBV6-2 or TRBV6-3 and J is TRBJ2-1; TCRdb picks TRBD2, but there is no DNA to check that call. Germline V gene lookup returns CDR1 MNHEY and CDR2 SVGEGT. CDR3 length: 16 residues. Here the CDR3 reads CASSYSVAGGPDEQFF.

The chain combines TRBV27 with TRBJ2-3; the TCRdb call, TRBD1, lacks DNA for checking. Germline loops: CDR1 MNHEY, CDR2 SMNVEV (reference sequence). CDR3 length: 20 residues. The CDR3 region is CASSLSLAGQRLRLADTQYF.

The J gene is TRBJ2-7, the V gene TRBV15. There are 16 residues in the CDR3. The V gene's germline CDR1 is LNHNV and CDR2 YYDKDF (reference sequence). The CDR3 sequence: CATSGGVTLSSYEQYF.

The chain has TRBV6-1 and TRBJ2-3; TCRdb names TRBD1, which stays unverified in the absence of DNA. Germline lookup yields CDR1 MNHNS and CDR2 SASEGT. This CDR3 is 15 amino acids long. CDR3 sequence reads: CASTKRQEILDTQYF.

Measured by frequency, this clonotype is medium-sized (0.01 to 0.1%). This sequence joins TRBV29-1 and TRBJ1-2; TCRdb returns TRBD1, unconfirmable since there is no DNA. The CDR3 runs to 13 residues. Looked up from germline, CDR1 is SQVTM and CDR2 is ANQGSEA. The CDR3 protein is CSVESGTSYGYTF. The full variable domain, rest sourced from reference TRBV29-1 and TRBJ1-2, is SAVISQKPSRDICQRGTSLTIQCQVDSQVTMMFWYRQQPGQSLTLIATANQGSEATYESGFVIDKFPISRPNLTFSTLTVSNMSPEDSSIYLCSVESGTSYGYTFGSGTRLTVV.

The chain combines TRBV6-2 or TRBV6-3 with TRBJ2-7. CDR3 length equals 12 residues. Germline-derived CDR1 and CDR2 are MNHEY and SVGEGT. The CDR3 here is CASSYSFREQYF.

This clonotype is identified as medium-sized from frequency. The chain links TRBV7-9 to TRBJ2-2; TCRdb's assignment of TRBD2 cannot be checked, as there is no DNA. The CDR3 length is 18 residues. CDR1 SEHNR and CDR2 FQNEAQ come from the germline V gene (reference sequence). This CDR3 is CASSSPSSGSWVTGELFF. Full variable domain (rest looked up from reference TRBV7-9 and TRBJ2-2): DTGVSQNPRHKITKRGQNVTFRCDPISEHNRLYWYRQTLGQGPEFLTYFQNEAQLEKSRLLSDRFSAERPKGSFSTLEIQRTEQGDSAMYLCASSSPSSGSWVTGELFFGEGSRLTVL.

This clonotype counts as medium-sized by frequency. This sequence joins TRBV15 and TRBJ1-2. Germline loops: CDR1 LNHNV, CDR2 YYDKDF (reference sequence). CDR3 length: 15 residues. CDR3 sequence: CATSSTLGLDYGYTF.

The rearrangement links TRBV19 to TRBJ2-7; as DNA is missing, the TRBD1 call by TCRdb cannot be tested. The CDR3 has 14 amino acids. Germline V gives CDR1 LNHDA, CDR2 SQIVND (reference sequence). Here the CDR3 reads CASSIGQGGYEQYF.

The chain carries TRBV15 and TRBJ1-1; TCRdb proposes TRBD1, but this gene call is untestable without DNA. The CDR3 spans 15 residues. CDR1 is LNHNV, CDR2 YYDKDF, per germline (reference sequence). This chain's CDR3 is CATSRDLGQLLEAFF.

This clonotype is medium-sized by frequency. The chain joins TRBV29-1 to TRBJ2-5; TCRdb gives TRBD1 as the D gene, but with no DNA this cannot be confirmed. In germline, CDR1 is SQVTM, CDR2 ANQGSEA. The CDR3 contains 14 residues. The CDR3 loop reads CSVEGDRGQETQYF.